This T cell receptor beta chain was recovered during a study of cytomegalovirus exposure and HLA in healthy donors. Amplification used 60 Vbeta primers and 13 Jbeta primers. Clones were sequenced by immunoSEQ multiplex PCR, and TCRdb holds only the in-frame ones, with some missing. Of approximately 150,000 clones listed, approximately 80% are singletons. The CDR3 is 16 residues long. V trimming: 2 bases; J trimming: 2 bases; junction bases outside the gene matches: 6. Germline V lookup: CDR1 MNHEY, CDR2 SVGAGI. This sequence was found in a boy aged 2 to 10 in good health and CMV-seronegative. Sequencing was performed on PBMCs. The chain employs TRBV6-5 and TRBJ2-3; 8 bases align to TRBD2. CDR3 residues: CASSYDPAGATDTQYF. The CDR3 DNA reads TGTGCCAGCAGTTACGATCCAGCGGGGGCCACAGATACGCAGTATTTT.